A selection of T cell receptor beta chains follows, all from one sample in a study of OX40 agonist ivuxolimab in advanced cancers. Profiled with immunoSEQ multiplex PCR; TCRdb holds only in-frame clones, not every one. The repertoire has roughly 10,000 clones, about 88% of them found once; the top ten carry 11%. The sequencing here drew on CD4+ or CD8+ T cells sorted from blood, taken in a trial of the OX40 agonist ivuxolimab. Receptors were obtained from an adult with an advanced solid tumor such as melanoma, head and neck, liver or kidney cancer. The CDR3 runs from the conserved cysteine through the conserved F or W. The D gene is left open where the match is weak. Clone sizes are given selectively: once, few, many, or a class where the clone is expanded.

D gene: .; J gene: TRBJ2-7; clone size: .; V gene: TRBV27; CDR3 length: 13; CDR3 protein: CASSWTATYEQYF; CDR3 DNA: TGTGCCAGCAGTTGGACCGCTACCTACGAGCAGTACTTC
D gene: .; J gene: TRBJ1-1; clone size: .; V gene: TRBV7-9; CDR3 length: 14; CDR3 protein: CASSPRVLNTEAFF; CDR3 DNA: TGTGCCAGCAGCCCTCGGGTCTTGAACACTGAAGCTTTCTTT
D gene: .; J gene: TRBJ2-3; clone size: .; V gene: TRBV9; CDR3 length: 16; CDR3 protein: CASSLLSGLGGSGQYF; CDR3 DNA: TGTGCCAGCAGCCTACTTTCAGGACTAGGGGGCTCTGGGCAGTATTTT
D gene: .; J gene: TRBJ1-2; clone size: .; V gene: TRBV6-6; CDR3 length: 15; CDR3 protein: CASSKGRDGFYGYTF; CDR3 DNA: TGTGCCAGCAGTAAAGGCCGGGACGGCTTCTATGGCTACACCTTC
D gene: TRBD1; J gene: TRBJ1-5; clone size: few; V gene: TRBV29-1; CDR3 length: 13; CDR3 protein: CSARTGGSQPQHF; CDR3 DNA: TGCAGCGCCAGGACAGGGGGCAGTCAGCCCCAGCATTTT
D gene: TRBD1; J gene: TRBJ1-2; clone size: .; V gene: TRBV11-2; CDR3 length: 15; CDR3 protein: CASSFSRDSPSGYTF; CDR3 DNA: TGTGCCAGCAGCTTTTCACGGGACAGCCCATCGGGCTACACCTTC
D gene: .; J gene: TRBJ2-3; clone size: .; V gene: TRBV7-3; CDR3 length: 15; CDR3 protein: CASSLMVGDTDTQYF; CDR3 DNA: TGTGCCAGCAGCTTAATGGTGGGGGACACAGATACGCAGTATTTT
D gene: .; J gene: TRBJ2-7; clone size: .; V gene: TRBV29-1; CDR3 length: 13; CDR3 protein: CSVEEGSSYEQYF; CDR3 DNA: TGCAGCGTTGAAGAGGGGTCCTCCTACGAGCAGTACTTC
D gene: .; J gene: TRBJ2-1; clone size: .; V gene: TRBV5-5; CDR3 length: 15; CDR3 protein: CASSLVGGIYNEQFF; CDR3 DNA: TGTGCCAGCAGCTTGGTTGGGGGCATTTACAATGAGCAGTTCTTC
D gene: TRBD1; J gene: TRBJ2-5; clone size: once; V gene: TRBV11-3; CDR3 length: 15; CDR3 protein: CASSAREGRGETQYF; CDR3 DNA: TGTGCCAGCAGCGCCAGAGAGGGCAGGGGGGAGACCCAGTACTTC
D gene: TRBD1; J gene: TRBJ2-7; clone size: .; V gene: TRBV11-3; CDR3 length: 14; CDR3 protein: CASSPKTGGYEQYF; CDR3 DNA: TGTGCCAGCAGCCCTAAAACAGGGGGCTACGAGCAGTACTTC
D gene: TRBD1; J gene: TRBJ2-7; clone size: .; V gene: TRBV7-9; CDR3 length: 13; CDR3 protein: CASRGQGSYEQYF; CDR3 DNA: TGTGCCAGCAGGGGACAGGGGTCCTACGAGCAGTACTTC
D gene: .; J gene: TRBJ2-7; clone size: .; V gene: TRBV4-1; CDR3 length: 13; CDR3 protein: CASSYGGPYEQYF; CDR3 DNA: TGCGCCAGCAGCTACGGCGGCCCCTACGAGCAGTACTTC
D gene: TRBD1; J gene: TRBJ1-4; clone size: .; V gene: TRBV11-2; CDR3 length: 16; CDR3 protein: CASSLGTGVTNEKLFF; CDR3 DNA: TGTGCCAGCAGCTTAGGGACAGGGGTAACTAATGAAAAACTGTTTTTT
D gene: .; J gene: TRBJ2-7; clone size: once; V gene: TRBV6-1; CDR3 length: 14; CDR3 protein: CASSVWQGLAEQYF; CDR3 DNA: TGTGCCAGCAGTGTTTGGCAGGGGCTCGCCGAGCAGTACTTC
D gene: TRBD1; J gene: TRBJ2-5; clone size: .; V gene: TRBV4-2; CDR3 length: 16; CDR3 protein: CASSRSTGTGEETQYF; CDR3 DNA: TGTGCCAGCAGCCGATCAACCGGGACAGGAGAAGAGACCCAGTACTTC
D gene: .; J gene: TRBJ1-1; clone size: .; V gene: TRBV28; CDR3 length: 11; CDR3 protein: CASSLKFEAFF; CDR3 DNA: TGTGCCAGCAGTCTAAAATTTGAAGCTTTCTTT
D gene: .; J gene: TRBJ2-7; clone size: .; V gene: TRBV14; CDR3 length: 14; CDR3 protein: CASSQFTGRYEQYF; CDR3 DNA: TGTGCCAGCAGCCAATTTACAGGGCGGTACGAGCAGTACTTC
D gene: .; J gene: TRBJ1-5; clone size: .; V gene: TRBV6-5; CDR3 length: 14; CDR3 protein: CASSYGDGNQPQHF; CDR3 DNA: TGTGCCAGCAGTTACGGTGACGGTAATCAGCCCCAGCATTTT
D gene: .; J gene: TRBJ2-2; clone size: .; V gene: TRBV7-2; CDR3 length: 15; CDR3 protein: CASSLVRGSTGELFF; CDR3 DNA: TGTGCCAGCAGCTTAGTCCGGGGGTCCACCGGGGAGCTGTTTTTT
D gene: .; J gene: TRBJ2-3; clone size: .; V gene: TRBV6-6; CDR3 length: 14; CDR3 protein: CASSYGISTDTQYF; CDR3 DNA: TGTGCCAGCAGTTACGGAATTAGCACAGATACGCAGTATTTT
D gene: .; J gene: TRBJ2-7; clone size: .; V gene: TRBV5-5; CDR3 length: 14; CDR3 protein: CASSLERVSYEQYF; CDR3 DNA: TGTGCCAGCAGCTTGGAAAGGGTTTCCTACGAGCAGTACTTC
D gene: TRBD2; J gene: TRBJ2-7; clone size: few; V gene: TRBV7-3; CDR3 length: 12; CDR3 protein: CASSPGLAGSYF; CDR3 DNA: TGTGCCAGCAGCCCCGGACTAGCGGGGTCTTACTTC
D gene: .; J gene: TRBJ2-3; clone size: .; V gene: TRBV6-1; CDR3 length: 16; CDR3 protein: CASSEPILGTTDTQYF; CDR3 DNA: TGTGCCAGCAGTGAACCTATCTTGGGGACCACAGATACGCAGTATTTT
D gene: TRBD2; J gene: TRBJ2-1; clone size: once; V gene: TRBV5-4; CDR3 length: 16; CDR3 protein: CASSLDGTSTYNEQFF; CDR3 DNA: TGTGCCAGCAGCTTGGATGGGACTAGCACCTACAATGAGCAGTTCTTC
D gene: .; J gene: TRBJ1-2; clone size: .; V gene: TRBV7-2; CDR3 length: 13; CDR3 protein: CASSSLTAGGYTF; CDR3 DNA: TGTGCCAGCAGCTCCCTCACTGCGGGCGGCTACACCTTC
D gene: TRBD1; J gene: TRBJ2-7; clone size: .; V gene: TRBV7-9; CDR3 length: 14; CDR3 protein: CASSSGQGRHEQYF; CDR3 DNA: TGTGCCAGCAGCTCCGGACAGGGGCGGCACGAGCAGTACTTC
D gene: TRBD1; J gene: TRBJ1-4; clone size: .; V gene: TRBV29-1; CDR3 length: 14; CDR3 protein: CSVEWGQGLKKLFF; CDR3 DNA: TGCAGCGTTGAATGGGGACAGGGTCTCAAGAAACTGTTTTTT
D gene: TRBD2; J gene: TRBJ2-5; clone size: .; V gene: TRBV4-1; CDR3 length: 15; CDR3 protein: CASSPWTSGRETQYF; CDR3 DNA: TGCGCCAGCAGCCCCTGGACTAGCGGGCGGGAGACCCAGTACTTC
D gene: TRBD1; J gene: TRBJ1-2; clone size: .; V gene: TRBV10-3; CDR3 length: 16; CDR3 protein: CAISGGPGGGSYGYTF; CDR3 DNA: TGTGCCATCAGTGGAGGACCAGGGGGAGGTAGCTATGGCTACACCTTC
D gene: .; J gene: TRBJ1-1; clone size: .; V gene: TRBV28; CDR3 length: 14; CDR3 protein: CASSLSRKGTEAFF; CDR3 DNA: TGTGCCAGCAGTTTATCCCGAAAAGGGACTGAAGCTTTCTTT